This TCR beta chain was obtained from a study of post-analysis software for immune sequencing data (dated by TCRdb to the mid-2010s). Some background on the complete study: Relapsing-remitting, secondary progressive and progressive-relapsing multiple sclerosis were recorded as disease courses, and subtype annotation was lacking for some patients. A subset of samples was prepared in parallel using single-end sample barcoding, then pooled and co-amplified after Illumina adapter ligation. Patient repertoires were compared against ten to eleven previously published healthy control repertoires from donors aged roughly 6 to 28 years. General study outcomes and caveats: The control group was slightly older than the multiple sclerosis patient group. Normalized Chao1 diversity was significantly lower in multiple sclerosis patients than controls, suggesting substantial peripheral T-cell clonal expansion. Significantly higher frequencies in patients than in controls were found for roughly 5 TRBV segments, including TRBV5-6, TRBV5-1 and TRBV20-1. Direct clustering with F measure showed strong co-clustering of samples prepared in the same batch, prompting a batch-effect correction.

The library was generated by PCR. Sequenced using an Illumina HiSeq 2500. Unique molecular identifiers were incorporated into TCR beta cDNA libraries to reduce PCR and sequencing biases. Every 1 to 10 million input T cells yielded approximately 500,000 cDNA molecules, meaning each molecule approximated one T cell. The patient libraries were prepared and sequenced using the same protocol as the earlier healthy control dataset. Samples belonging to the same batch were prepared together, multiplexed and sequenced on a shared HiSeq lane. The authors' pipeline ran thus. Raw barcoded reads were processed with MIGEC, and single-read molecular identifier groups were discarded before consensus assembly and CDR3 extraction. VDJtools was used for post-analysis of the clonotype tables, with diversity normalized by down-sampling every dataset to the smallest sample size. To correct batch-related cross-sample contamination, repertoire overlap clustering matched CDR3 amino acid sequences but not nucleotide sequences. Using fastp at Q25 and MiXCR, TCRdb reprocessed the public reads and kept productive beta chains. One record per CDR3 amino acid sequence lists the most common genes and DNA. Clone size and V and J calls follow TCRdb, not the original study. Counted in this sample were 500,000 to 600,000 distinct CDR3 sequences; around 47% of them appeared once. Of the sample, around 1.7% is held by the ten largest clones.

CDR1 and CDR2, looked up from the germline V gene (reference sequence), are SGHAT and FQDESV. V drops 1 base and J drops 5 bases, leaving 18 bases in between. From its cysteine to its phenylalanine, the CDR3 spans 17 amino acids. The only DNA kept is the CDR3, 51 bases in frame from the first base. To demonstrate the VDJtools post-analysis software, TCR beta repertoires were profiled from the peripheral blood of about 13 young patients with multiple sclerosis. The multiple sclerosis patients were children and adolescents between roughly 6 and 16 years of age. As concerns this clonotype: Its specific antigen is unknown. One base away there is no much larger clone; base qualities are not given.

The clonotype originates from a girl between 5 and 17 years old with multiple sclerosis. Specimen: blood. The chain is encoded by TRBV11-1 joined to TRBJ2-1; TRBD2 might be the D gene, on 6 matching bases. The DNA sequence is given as TGTGCCAGCAGCTTAGGTCTGGGGGGAGTCTCGGACAATGAGCAGTTCTTC. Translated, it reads CASSLGLGGVSDNEQFF.